This T cell receptor (beta chain) was sequenced for a study of glioma-infiltrating T cells after dendritic cell vaccination. Looked up from germline, CDR1 is MGHRA and CDR2 is YSYEKL. The CDR3 contains 14 residues. Deletions cut 1 base from V and 2 bases from J, with 8 bases between. TCRdb's table, derived via immunoSEQ multiplex PCR, lists solely in-frame clones and lacks some. Of tens of thousands of clones listed, almost 85% are singletons. The V call is TRBV4-1, the J call TRBJ1-2; D unclear. The material sequenced was blood, taken before dendritic cell vaccination. This TCR was recovered from a human donor with glioblastoma. In DNA, the CDR3 is TGCGCCAGCAGCCAAGTATTAGCCAACTATGGCTACACCTTC. Translating it yields CASSQVLANYGYTF.